The 4 T cell receptor beta chains reported below all come from one sample, sequenced in a study of cytomegalovirus exposure and HLA in healthy donors. Amplification used 60 Vbeta primers and 13 Jbeta primers. Produced via immunoSEQ multiplex PCR; TCRdb's table is partial and in-frame only. There are roughly 88,000 clones in the sample, with roughly 14% held by the top ten. Sequences were obtained from PBMCs. These receptors were obtained from a middle-aged man in good health and CMV-seropositive.

This chain uses TRBV5-8 with TRBJ2-7; 7 nucleotides line up with TRBD1. V shed 2 bases, J shed 0 bases, and the junction held 5 bases outside the gene matches. CDR1 SGHTS and CDR2 YDEGEE come from the germline V gene. The CDR3 loop spans 15 amino acids. CDR3 in DNA: TGTGCCAGCAGCTTAGGACAGGTGGGCTCCTACGAGCAGTACTTC. Amino acids: CASSLGQVGSYEQYF. Variable domain in full (rest from reference TRBV5-8 and TRBJ2-7): EAGVTQSPTHLIKTRGQQATLRCSPISGHTSVYWYQQALGLGLQFLLWYDEGEERNRGNFPPRFSGRQFPNYSSELNVNALELEDSALYLCASSLGQVGSYEQYFGPGTRLTVT.

The chain uses TRBV14 and TRBJ2-7, with unresolved D. The length of the CDR3 is 13 residues. Trimming left V 4 bases short and J 3 bases short, with 10 bases between. The V gene's germline CDR1 is SGHDN and CDR2 FVKESK. The CDR3 DNA reads as TGTGCCAGCAGCCCCCCAGGCCGCTACGAGCAGTACTTC. Its translation: CASSPPGRYEQYF.

V is TRBV19 and J is TRBJ2-1; D uncertain. The CDR3 extends over 12 amino acids. V lost 5 bases to trimming and J lost 9 bases, with 11 bases between them. Germline CDR1 is LNHDA and CDR2 is SQIVND (reference sequence). For the CDR3, the DNA is TGTGCCAGTAGTCCATACCCAGGTGAGCAGTTCTTC. Its translation is CASSPYPGEQFF.

The chain uses TRBV10-3 and TRBJ1-5; possibly TRBD1 for D (6 bases). Germline V gives CDR1 ENHRY, CDR2 SYGVKD. The CDR3 totals 15 residues. Trimming shortened V by 11 bases and J by 3 bases, and 20 bases separated the two germline ends. CDR3: CAVRGGAESNQPQHF. For the CDR3, the DNA is TGTGCCGTCCGTGGGGGCGCGGAATCCAATCAGCCCCAGCATTTT.